This TCR beta chain was captured in a study of low-dose radiotherapy and immunotherapy resistance in tumors. Study details: Treatment of Cohort 2 consisted of 1 Gy per fraction every two weeks, amounting to 13 Gy over 26 weeks. Patients' oral aspirin dose was 300 mg daily across four cycles from cycle 1 day 1.

With respect to this clonotype: A far larger clone is just one base off, so this is likely a read error.

Time point in this sample: after trial treatment. Indicated treatment: LDRT plus nivolumab, ipilimumab, low-dose cyclophosphamide and aspirin (RACIN trial). Donors were given nivolumab, ipilimumab, aspirin, low-dose cyclophosphamide and low-dose radiotherapy. Patients who could take part had advanced solid tumors with no tumor-infiltrating lymphocytes. Priming of first-strand cDNA relied on TRAV- and TRBV-specific primers (covering alpha and beta chains). TCR amplification involved about 18 PCR cycles with a constant-region primer and V-primer adapter. A single record per CDR3 protein comes from TCRdb applying MiXCR to the reads. The sample records around 33,000 distinct CDR3 sequences, about 49% being singletons. The CDR3 is made up of 15 amino acids. With 8 bases removed from V and 5 bases from J, the gap between germline ends came to 19 bases. Germline V gene data show CDR1 as KGHSH and CDR2 as LQKENI.

This clonotype was sampled from a male donor with gallbladder cancer. The chain is built from TRBV18 and TRBJ2-1; tentatively, D is TRBD2 (6 bases). The starting material was PBMCs, obtained after low-dose radiotherapy plus immunotherapy. For the CDR3, the DNA is TGTGCCAGCAGTGAACGCGGGGCCTTTAACAATGAGCAGTTCTTC. This translates into CASSERGAFNNEQFF.